This T cell receptor (beta chain) was identified in a study of blood T cell repertoires in COVID-19. Authors' processing steps: Reference gene primers were amplified, and this amplification served to estimate nucleated cell counts. Profiled with immunoSEQ multiplex PCR; TCRdb holds only in-frame clones, not every one. D and trimming come from the DNA, and the V and J calls and clone size come from that table. The sample lists around 400,000 clones; approximately 90% were seen once. CDR3 size: 15 residues. Germline V lookup: CDR1 LGHDT, CDR2 YNNKEL (reference sequence). Trimming removed 0 bases at V and 1 base at J, with 6 bases between. Enrollees, roughly 18 to 89 years old, lived in 20 to 25 US areas. Exposed participants came across a COVID-19 case within 2 weeks before study entry.

This chain joins TRBV3-1 (or the pseudogene TRBV3-2) and TRBJ1-4, with unresolved D. Material: PBMCs or T cells enriched from blood (not recorded which). The TCR originated in a middle-aged woman who had been exposed to COVID-19. The CDR3 region has the DNA TGTGCCAGCAGCCAAGATGGAGGAACTAATGAAAAACTGTTTTTT. The encoded protein is CASSQDGGTNEKLFF.